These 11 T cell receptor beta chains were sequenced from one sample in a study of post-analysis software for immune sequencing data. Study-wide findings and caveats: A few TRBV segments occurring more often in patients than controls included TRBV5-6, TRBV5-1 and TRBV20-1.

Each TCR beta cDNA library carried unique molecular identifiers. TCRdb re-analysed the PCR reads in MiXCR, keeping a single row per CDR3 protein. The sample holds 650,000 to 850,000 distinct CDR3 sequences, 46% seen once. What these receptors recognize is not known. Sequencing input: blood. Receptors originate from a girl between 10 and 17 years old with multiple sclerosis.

In DNA, the CDR3 is TGCAGTGCTAGCGCCTCGGGACAGGGTATCGGCGAGCAGTACTTC. This encodes CSASASGQGIGEQYF. The chain carries TRBV20-1 and TRBJ2-7, with 9 bases fitting TRBD1. Unmatched junction bases numbered 12, after V lost 3 bases and J lost 6 bases. Germline values: CDR1 DFQATT, CDR2 SNEGSKA (reference sequence). The CDR3 covers 15 residues.

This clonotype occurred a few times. CDR3: CASRMGQGAPSSYNEQFF. CDR3 nucleotides: TGTGCCAGCCGGATGGGACAGGGGGCCCCCAGCTCCTACAATGAGCAGTTCTTC. This chain links TRBV28 with TRBJ2-1; 12 nucleotides match TRBD1. The CDR3 runs to 18 residues. The V gene end was trimmed by 8 bases and the J gene end by 0 bases; junction bases not matched to a gene: 11. Germline lookup yields CDR1 MDHEN and CDR2 SYDVKM.

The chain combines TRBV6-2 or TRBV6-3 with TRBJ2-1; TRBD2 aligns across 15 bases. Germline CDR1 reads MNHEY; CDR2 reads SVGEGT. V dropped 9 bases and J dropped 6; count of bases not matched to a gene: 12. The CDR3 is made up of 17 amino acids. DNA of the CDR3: TGTGCCAGTACCGGGACTAGCGGGAGGAAACGTATCAATGAGCAGTTCTTC. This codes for CASTGTSGRKRINEQFF.

The CDR3 bases are TGTGCCACCAGTGATCCGACTAGCGGTACCTACGAGCAGTACTTC. Amino acids: CATSDPTSGTYEQYF. The chain combines TRBV24-1 with TRBJ2-7, with 9 bases fitting TRBD2. The V and J ends lost 3 bases and 2 bases, in that order; junction bases with no gene match: 4. CDR1 is KGHDR and CDR2 is SFDVKD in the germline V gene. This CDR3 spans 15 amino acids.

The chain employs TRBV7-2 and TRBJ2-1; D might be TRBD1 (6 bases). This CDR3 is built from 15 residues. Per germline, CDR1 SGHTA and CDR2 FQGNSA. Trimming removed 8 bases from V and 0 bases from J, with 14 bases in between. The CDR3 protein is CASRHWDTSYNEQFF. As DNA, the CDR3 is TGTGCCAGCCGCCACTGGGACACCTCCTACAATGAGCAGTTCTTC.

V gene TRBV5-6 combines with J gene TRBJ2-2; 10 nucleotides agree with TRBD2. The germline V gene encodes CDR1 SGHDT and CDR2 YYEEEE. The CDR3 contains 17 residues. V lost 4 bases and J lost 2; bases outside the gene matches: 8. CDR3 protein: CASSLRTSGINTGELFF. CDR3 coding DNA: TGTGCCAGCAGCCTCAGAACTAGCGGGATTAACACCGGGGAGCTGTTTTTT.

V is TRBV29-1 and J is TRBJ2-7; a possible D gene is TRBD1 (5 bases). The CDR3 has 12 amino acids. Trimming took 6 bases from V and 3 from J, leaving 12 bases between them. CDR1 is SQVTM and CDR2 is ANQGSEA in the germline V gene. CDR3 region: CSVGDSCYEQYF. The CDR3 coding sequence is TGCAGCGTGGGTGACAGCTGCTACGAGCAGTACTTC.

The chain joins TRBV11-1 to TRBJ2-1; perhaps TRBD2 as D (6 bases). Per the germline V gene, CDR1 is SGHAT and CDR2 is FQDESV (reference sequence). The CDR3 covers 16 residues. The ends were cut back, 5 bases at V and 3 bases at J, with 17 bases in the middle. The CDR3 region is CASSPGLGGGYNEQFF. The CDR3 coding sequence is TGTGCCAGCAGCCCCGGACTGGGAGGTGGCTACAATGAGCAGTTCTTC.

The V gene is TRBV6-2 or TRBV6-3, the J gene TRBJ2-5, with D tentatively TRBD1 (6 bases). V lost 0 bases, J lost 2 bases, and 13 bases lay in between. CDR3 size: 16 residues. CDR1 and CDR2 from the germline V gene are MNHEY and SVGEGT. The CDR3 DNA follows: TGTGCCAGCAGTTACTCGATCCCAGGGGAACAAGAGACCCAGTACTTC. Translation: CASSYSIPGEQETQYF.

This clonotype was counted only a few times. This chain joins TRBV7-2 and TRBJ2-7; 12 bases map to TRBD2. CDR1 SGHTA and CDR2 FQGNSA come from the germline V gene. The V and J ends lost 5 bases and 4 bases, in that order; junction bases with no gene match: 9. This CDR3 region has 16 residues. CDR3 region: CASSPWGTSGPYEQYF. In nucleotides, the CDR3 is TGTGCCAGCAGCCCCTGGGGGACTAGCGGGCCTTACGAGCAGTACTTC.

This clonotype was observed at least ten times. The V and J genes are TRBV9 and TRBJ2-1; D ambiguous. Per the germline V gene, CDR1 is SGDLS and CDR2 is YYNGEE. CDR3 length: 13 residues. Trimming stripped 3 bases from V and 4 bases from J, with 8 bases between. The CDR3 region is CASSAGSYNEQFF. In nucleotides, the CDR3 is TGTGCCAGCAGCGCTGGATCTTACAATGAGCAGTTCTTC.